Reported below is one T cell receptor beta chain. Antigen unknown. This CDR3 is 13 amino acids long. V was trimmed by 5 bases and J by 6 bases, leaving 14 bases between them. Germline V lookup: CDR1 MNHEY, CDR2 SMNVEV (reference sequence). This specimen comes from a study of a mutant IDH1 vaccine in newly diagnosed glioma. The table came from immunoSEQ multiplex PCR; TCRdb's copy has only in-frame clones and leaves some out. The sample consists of 60,000 to 70,000 clones, around 86% of them appearing once. Time point given: week 47, end of study. With topical imiquimod, each dose of the vaccine consisted of 300 ug of mutant IDH1 20-mer peptide.

The chain is built from TRBV27 and TRBJ2-7; D gene ambiguous. This clonotype was obtained from a man between 25 and 39 years old with glioma. The sample consisted of PBMCs, taken from a glioma patient whose treatment included an IDH1 peptide vaccine. The CDR3 spells CASSLLQMGEQYF. The CDR3 nucleotides read TGTGCCAGCAGTCTCCTCCAGATGGGCGAGCAGTACTTC.